The 9 T cell receptor beta chains below were found in one sample sequenced in a study of technical replicates of blood from several donors. Generated by immunoSEQ multiplex PCR, the TCRdb table keeps only in-frame clones and is missing some. This sample yields 50,000 or so clones, of which 92% are seen a single time; about 3.9% belongs to the top ten. Sequencing was carried out using PBMCs. The receptors were sampled from a human donor in good health. Some clones in this sample may be carry-over from other donors' samples.

V usage is TRBV18 and J usage is TRBJ2-7; TRBD1 matches at 10 bases. Germline lookup yields CDR1 KGHSH and CDR2 LQKENI. The trim removed 0 bases at V and 2 bases at J, leaving 1 base unmatched. The CDR3 is made up of 15 amino acids. Here the CDR3 reads CASSPPGQGAYEQYF. The CDR3 region has the DNA TGTGCCAGCTCACCACCCGGACAGGGGGCCTACGAGCAGTACTTC.

J is TRBJ2-1 and V is TRBV5-1; 9 nucleotides match TRBD2. The CDR3 runs to 17 residues. Germline V gene sequence: CDR1 SGHRS, CDR2 YFSETQ. The trim removed 2 bases at V and 7 bases at J, leaving 13 bases unmatched. CDR3 amino acids: CASSFPPAGGINNEQFF. DNA for the CDR3: TGCGCCAGCAGCTTTCCCCCTGCGGGAGGGATTAATAATGAGCAGTTCTTC.

The chain recombines TRBV15 with TRBJ1-6; possible D gene TRBD1, 6 bases. The CDR3 loop spans 14 amino acids. Per the germline V gene, CDR1 is LNHNV and CDR2 is YYDKDF (reference sequence). The germline V and J ends were trimmed by 5 bases and 7 bases, with 12 bases remaining between them. DNA for the CDR3: TGTGCCACCAGCCGGCGGACAGACAATTCACCCCTCCACTTT. Translating gives CATSRRTDNSPLHF.

This clone has only one observation. The chain recombines TRBV5-4 with TRBJ2-7; D call uncertain. V lost 0 bases to trimming and J lost 4 bases, with 11 bases between them. The CDR3 is 14 residues long. Germline values: CDR1 SGHNT, CDR2 YYREEE (reference sequence). CDR3 region: CASSLAGKRYEQYF. CDR3 DNA sequence: TGTGCCAGCAGCTTGGCGGGTAAGAGGTACGAGCAGTACTTC.

V is TRBV4-1 and J is TRBJ2-3, with 11 bases fitting TRBD2. Germline CDR1 reads MGHRA; CDR2 reads YSYEKL. There are 16 residues in the CDR3. Trimming cost V 6 bases and J 2 bases; bases outside gene matches: 7. CDR3 nucleotides: TGCGCCAGCAGACCCGGGACTAGCGGATCCACAGATACGCAGTATTTT. Translating it yields CASRPGTSGSTDTQYF.

The chain links TRBV2 to TRBJ2-2; perhaps TRBD1 as D (5 bases). Deletions cut 10 bases from V and 1 base from J, with 10 bases between. Germline V lookup: CDR1 SNHLY, CDR2 FYNNEI. The CDR3 has 13 residues. The CDR3 DNA reads as TGTGCCACCAAGACAGAGAACACCGGGGAGCTGTTTTTT. Translation gives CATKTENTGELFF.

This sequence joins TRBV30 and TRBJ1-2; D might be TRBD1 (6 bases). The CDR3 covers 13 residues. CDR1 and CDR2 (germline): GTSNPN, SVGIG (reference sequence). The ends were cut back, 3 bases at V and 1 base at J, with 9 bases in the middle. CDR3 sequence: CAWSVDSNYGYTF. Written as DNA, the CDR3 is TGTGCCTGGAGCGTGGACAGTAACTATGGCTACACCTTC.

The chain couples TRBV6-1 to TRBJ2-1; 10 positions agree with TRBD2. The CDR3 runs 16 residues. V lost 4 bases, J lost 7 bases, and 10 bases stayed unmatched. Germline CDR1 and CDR2: MNHNS and SASEGT. Here the CDR3 reads CASSGREAGGLNEQFF. DNA for the CDR3: TGTGCCAGCAGTGGACGGGAAGCGGGGGGGCTAAATGAGCAGTTCTTC.

V is TRBV5-1 and J is TRBJ2-5, with TRBD2 matching 10 bases. The CDR3 runs to 15 residues. Per the germline V gene, CDR1 is SGHRS and CDR2 is YFSETQ. With V trimmed by 0 bases and J by 6 bases, 5 bases remained unmatched. The CDR3, as DNA: TGCGCCAGCAGCTTGGACGAGCGGGAGGGAAAGACCCAGTACTTC. Its protein product is CASSLDEREGKTQYF.